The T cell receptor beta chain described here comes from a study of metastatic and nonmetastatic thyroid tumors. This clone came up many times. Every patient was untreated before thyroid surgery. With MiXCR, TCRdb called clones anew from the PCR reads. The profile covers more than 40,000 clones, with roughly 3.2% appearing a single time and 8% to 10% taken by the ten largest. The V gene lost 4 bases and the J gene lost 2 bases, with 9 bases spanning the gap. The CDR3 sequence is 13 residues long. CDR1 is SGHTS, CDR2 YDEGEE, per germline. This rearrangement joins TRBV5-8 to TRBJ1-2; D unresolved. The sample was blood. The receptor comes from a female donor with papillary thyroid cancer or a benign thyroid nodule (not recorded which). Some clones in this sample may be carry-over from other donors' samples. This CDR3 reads CASSPGLNYGYTF. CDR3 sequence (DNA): TGTGCCAGCAGCCCGGGTTTGAACTATGGCTACACCTTC.